These 11 T cell receptor beta chains were all obtained from the same sample, sequenced in a study of CD8 T cells in ankylosing spondylitis. MiXCR was run by TCRdb on the 5' RACE reads, yielding one entry per CDR3 protein. The sample lists around 300,000 distinct CDR3 sequences; approximately 15% were seen once. The sequenced sample was blood, either unsorted or a sorted T cell fraction (not recorded which). The origin of the receptors is a male donor with ankylosing spondylitis or in good health (not recorded which).

The chain links TRBV10-3 to TRBJ1-1; TRBD1 is a possible D gene (5 bases). CDR3 length: 13 residues. Trimming removed 11 bases from V and 1 base from J, with 14 bases in between. Germline CDR1 reads ENHRY; CDR2 reads SYGVKD. CDR3 bases: TGTGCCGCCGGCGGAGGGACGAACACTGAAGCTTTCTTT. Translation: CAAGGGTNTEAFF.

V usage is TRBV20-1 and J usage is TRBJ1-4; unclear D gene. The CDR3 is 14 amino acids. Germline values: CDR1 DFQATT, CDR2 SNEGSKA (reference sequence). Deletions cut 0 bases from V and 2 bases from J, with 7 bases between. In nucleotides, the CDR3 is TGCAGTGCTAGAGATTGGGCGACTAATGAAAAACTGTTTTTT. This gives the protein CSARDWATNEKLFF.

This chain uses TRBV15 with TRBJ1-2, with 8 bases that match TRBD1. Germline loops: CDR1 LNHNV, CDR2 YYDKDF (reference sequence). Unmatched junction bases numbered 5, after V lost 4 bases and J lost 4 bases. There are 14 residues in the CDR3. The CDR3 region is CATSTGQGGYGYTF. CDR3 in DNA: TGTGCCACCAGCACCGGACAGGGCGGCTATGGCTACACCTTC.

The chain is built from TRBV12-3 or TRBV12-4 and TRBJ2-3, with 8 bases identical to TRBD2. CDR3 length: 15 residues. With V trimmed by 5 bases and J by 3 bases, 7 bases remained unmatched. The CDR3, as DNA: TGTGCCAGCAGTCGTAGCGGGGAGAGGACAGATACGCAGTATTTT. Protein product: CASSRSGERTDTQYF.

V is TRBV7-2 and J is TRBJ2-1; no clear D gene. Germline CDR1 reads SGHTA; CDR2 reads FQGNSA. V was clipped by 4 bases and J by 9 bases, with 10 bases between them. This CDR3 comprises 12 residues. The CDR3 DNA follows: TGTGCCAGCAGCTCCCAGGCGGTTGAGCAGTTCTTC. It yields the protein CASSSQAVEQFF.

The V gene is TRBV10-1, the J gene TRBJ2-7; D remains ambiguous. Between the trimmed V and J ends, which lost 6 bases and 6 bases, there was a span of 21 bases. CDR1 and CDR2 (germline): WNHNN, SYGVQD (reference sequence). CDR3 length: 15 residues. The CDR3 sequence is CASRFGRQNRSEQYF. The CDR3 nucleotides are TGCGCCAGCAGGTTCGGACGGCAAAATAGGAGCGAGCAGTACTTC.

The table lists this clonotype with a few counts. V is TRBV10-3 and J is TRBJ2-3, with D tentatively TRBD2 (6 bases). The CDR3 runs 14 residues. Trimming cost V 4 bases and J 4 bases, with 12 bases left between them. The germline V gene encodes CDR1 ENHRY and CDR2 SYGVKD. The CDR3 sequence is CAISGLRDSDTQYF. In DNA, the CDR3 is TGTGCCATCAGTGGACTCCGGGACTCAGATACGCAGTATTTT.

This clonotype was picked up many times. The chain has TRBV29-1 and TRBJ1-1; D ambiguous. CDR1 is SQVTM, CDR2 ANQGSEA, per germline. The CDR3 is 13 residues long. Trimming took 5 bases from V and 0 from J, leaving 10 bases between them. The CDR3 loop reads CSVSITMNTEAFF. The CDR3 DNA follows: TGCAGCGTTTCCATCACTATGAACACTGAAGCTTTCTTT.

This clonotype showed up many times. V usage is TRBV20-1 and J usage is TRBJ1-2; D might be TRBD1 (6 bases). The ends were cut back, 5 bases at V and 0 bases at J, with 13 bases in the middle. This CDR3 is built from 14 residues. In germline, CDR1 is DFQATT, CDR2 SNEGSKA (reference sequence). Here the CDR3 reads CSAPHRDSNYGYTF. For the CDR3, the DNA is TGCAGTGCTCCCCACAGGGACTCTAACTATGGCTACACCTTC.

The chain recombines TRBV12-3 or TRBV12-4 with TRBJ1-6; 9 nucleotides match TRBD1. The CDR3 totals 15 residues. Unmatched junction bases numbered 5, after V lost 3 bases and J lost 8 bases. The CDR3 coding sequence is TGTGCCAGCAGTTTCAGGGGGACAGGGTATTCACCCCTCCACTTT. Residues: CASSFRGTGYSPLHF.

V usage is TRBV20-1 and J usage is TRBJ2-5; D gene ambiguous. The CDR3 runs 11 residues. V dropped 6 bases and J dropped 5 bases, with 10 bases sitting between them. The germline V gene has CDR1 DFQATT and CDR2 SNEGSKA (reference sequence). This chain's CDR3 is CSARIGETQYF. The CDR3 region has the DNA TGCAGTGCAAGGATAGGGGAGACCCAGTACTTC.